The source of this T cell receptor (beta chain) is a study of long-term antiretroviral therapy in people with HIV. Sequencing used immunoSEQ v3.0 at survey level. The table came from immunoSEQ multiplex PCR; TCRdb's copy has only in-frame clones and leaves some out. The sample has about 22,000 clones, about nine tenths seen once. This sequence was found in a woman aged 25 to 45 with HIV. The source material was unsorted PBMCs, sampled 1.8 years before starting antiretroviral therapy.

The CDR3 loop reads CASSLGGESYEQYF. In DNA, the CDR3 is TGTGCCAGCAGTTTGGGGGGCGAGAGCTACGAGCAGTACTTC. The chain links TRBV6-5 to TRBJ2-7; the D call may be TRBD1 or TRBD2 (6 bases each). The V end lost 4 bases, the J end lost 3 bases, and 13 bases lay between the germline ends. From germline, CDR1 is MNHEY and CDR2 SVGAGI. This CDR3 comprises 14 residues.